This TCR beta chain was documented in a study of T-cell reconstitution after alpha-beta-depleted transplantation in children. A TCRbeta library incorporating unique molecular identifiers was prepared. MiXCR, run by TCRdb on the PCR reads, gives a single entry per CDR3 protein. The data show hundreds of thousands of distinct CDR3 sequences, about 15% seen once. This clonotype was observed a few times. The CDR3 spans 16 residues. Germline V gene data show CDR1 as GTSNPN and CDR2 as SVGIG (reference sequence). The sequencing here drew on PBMCs from the stem cell graft donor, taken from the stem cell graft. The V and J genes are TRBV30 and TRBJ2-1, with TRBD1 identical over 8 bases. The receptor's source is a human donor who donated a stem cell graft to a child with acute myeloid leukemia. The CDR3 DNA is TGTGCTTATCATCGGGACAGGTCTAGCTCCTACAATGAGCAGTTCTTC. It yields the protein CAYHRDRSSSYNEQFF.